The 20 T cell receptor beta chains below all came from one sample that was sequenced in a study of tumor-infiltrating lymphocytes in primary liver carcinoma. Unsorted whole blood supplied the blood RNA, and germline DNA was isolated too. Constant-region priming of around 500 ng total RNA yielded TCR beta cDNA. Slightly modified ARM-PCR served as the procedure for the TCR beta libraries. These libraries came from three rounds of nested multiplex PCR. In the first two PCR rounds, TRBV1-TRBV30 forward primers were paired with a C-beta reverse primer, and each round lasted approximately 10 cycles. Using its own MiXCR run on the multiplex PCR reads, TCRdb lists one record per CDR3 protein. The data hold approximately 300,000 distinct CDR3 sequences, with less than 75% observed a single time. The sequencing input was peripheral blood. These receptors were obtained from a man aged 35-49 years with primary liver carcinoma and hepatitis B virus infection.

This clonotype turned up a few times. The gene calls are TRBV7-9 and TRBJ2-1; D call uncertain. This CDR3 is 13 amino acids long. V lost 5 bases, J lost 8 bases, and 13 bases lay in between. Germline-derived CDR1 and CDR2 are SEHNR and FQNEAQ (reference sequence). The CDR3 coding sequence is TGTGCCAGCAGCGAGGCCGGGCTCTATGAGCAGTTCTTC. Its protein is CASSEAGLYEQFF.

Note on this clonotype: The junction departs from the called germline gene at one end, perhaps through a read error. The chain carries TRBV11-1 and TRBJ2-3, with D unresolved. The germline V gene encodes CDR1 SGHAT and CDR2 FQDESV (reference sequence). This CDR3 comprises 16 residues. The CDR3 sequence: CASSTYTRSNTDTRYF. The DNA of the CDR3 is TGTGCCAGCAGCACCTATACTCGGAGTAACACAGATACGCGGTATTTT.

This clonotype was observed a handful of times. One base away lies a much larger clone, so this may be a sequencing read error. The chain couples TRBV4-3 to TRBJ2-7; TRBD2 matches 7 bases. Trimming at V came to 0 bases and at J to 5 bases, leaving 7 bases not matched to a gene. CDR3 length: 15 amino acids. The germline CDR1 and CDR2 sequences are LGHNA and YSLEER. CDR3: CASSQEDGGSNEQYF. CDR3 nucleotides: TGCGCCAGCAGCCAAGAGGACGGGGGGTCCAACGAGCAGTACTTC.

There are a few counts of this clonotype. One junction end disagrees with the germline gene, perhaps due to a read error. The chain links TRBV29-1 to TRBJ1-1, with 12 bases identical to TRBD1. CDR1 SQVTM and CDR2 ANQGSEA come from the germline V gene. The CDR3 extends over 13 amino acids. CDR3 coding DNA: TGCAGCGTTGGGGGGACAGGGGGCACTGAAGCTTGCTTT. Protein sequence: CSVGGTGGTEACF.

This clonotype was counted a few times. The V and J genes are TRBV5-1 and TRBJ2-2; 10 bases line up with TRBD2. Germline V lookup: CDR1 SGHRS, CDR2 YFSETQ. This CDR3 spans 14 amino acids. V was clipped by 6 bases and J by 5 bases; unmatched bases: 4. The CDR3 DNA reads TGCGCCAGCACTGGGACTAGCGCAACCGGGGAGCTGTTTTTT. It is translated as CASTGTSATGELFF.

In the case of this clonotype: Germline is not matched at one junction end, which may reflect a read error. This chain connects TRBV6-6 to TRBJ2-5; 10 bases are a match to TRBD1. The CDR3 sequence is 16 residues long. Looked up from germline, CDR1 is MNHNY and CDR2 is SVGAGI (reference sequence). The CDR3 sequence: CVSTIRDRGTRETQYF. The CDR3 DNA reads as TGTGTCAGCACTATCCGGGACAGGGGTACCCGAGAGACCCAGTACTTC.

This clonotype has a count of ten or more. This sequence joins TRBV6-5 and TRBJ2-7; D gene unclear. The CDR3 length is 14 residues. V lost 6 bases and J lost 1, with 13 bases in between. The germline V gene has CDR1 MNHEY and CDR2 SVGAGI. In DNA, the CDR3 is TGTGCCAGCAGGGCCAGGAGTAGGTCCTACGAGCAGTACTTC. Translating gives CASRARSRSYEQYF.

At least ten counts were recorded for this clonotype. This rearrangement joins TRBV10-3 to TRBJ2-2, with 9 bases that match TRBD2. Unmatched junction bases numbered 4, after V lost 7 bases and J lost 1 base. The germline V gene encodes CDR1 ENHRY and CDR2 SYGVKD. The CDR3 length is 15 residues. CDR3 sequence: CAIKQAGGNTGELFF. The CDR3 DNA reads TGTGCCATCAAACAAGCGGGAGGGAACACCGGGGAGCTGTTTTTT.

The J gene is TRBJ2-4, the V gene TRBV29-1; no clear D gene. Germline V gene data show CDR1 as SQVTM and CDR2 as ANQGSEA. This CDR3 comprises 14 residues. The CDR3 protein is CSVLVFGAKNIQYF. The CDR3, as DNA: TGCAGTGTCCTGGTTTTTGGGGCCAAAAACATTCAGTACTTC.

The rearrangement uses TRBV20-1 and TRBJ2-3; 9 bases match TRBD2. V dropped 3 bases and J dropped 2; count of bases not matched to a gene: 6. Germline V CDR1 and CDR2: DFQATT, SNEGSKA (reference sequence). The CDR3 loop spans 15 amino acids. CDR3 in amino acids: CSASISGGYTDTQYF. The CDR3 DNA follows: TGCAGTGCTAGTATTAGCGGGGGATACACAGATACGCAGTATTTT.

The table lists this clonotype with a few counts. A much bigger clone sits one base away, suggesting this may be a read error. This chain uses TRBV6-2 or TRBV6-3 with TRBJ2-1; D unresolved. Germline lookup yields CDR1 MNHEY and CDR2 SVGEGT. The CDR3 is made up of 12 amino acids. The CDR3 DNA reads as TGTGCCAGCAGTTCCTCGGGTCACCCGCAGTCCTTC. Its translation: CASSSSGHPQSF.

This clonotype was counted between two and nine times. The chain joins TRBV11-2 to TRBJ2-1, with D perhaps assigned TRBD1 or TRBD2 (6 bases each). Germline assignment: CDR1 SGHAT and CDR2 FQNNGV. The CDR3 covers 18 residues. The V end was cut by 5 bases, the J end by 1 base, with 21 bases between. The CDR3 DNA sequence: TGTGCCAGCAGCCTCCGGCTAGCTGGAGGGGGGTCCTACAATGAGCAGTTCTTC. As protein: CASSLRLAGGGSYNEQFF.

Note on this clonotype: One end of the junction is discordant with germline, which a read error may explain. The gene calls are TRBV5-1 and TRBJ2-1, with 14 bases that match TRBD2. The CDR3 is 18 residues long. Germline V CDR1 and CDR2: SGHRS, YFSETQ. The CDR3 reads CASDAGTSGSRSYNEQCF. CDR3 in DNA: TGCGCCAGCGACGCCGGGACTAGCGGGAGTAGATCCTACAATGAGCAGTGCTTC.

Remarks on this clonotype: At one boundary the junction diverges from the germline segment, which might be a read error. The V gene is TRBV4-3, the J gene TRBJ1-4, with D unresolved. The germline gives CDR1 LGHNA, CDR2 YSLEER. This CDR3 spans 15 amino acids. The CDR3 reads CTSSQDLFRSEKLFF. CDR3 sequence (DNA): TGCACCAGCAGCCAAGATCTATTCAGGTCAGAAAAACTGTTTTTT.

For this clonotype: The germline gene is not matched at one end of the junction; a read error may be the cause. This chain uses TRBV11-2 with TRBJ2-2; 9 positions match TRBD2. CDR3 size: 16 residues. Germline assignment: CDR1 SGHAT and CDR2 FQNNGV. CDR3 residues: CDSSLVALAGTGELFF. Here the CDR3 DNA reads TGTGACAGCAGCTTAGTGGCGCTAGCGGGAACCGGGGAGCTGTTTTTT.

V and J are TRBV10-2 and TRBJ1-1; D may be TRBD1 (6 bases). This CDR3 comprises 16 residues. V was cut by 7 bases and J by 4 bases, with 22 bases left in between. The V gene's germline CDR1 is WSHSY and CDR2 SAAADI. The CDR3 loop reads CASTTQRQGIGTEAFF. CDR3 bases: TGCGCCAGCACCACCCAGAGGCAGGGGATCGGCACTGAAGCTTTCTTT.

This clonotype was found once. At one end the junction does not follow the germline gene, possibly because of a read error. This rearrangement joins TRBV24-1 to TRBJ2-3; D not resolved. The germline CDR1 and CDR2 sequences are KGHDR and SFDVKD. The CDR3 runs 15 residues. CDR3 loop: CAISDFEDNTDTQYF. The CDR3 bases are TGTGCCATCAGTGATTTCGAAGACAACACAGATACGCAGTATTTT.

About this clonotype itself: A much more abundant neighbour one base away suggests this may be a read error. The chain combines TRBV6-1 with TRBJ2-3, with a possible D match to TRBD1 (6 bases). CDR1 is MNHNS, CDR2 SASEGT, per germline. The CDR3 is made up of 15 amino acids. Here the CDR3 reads CAGSESGVFTDTQYF. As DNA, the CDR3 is TGTGCCGGCAGTGAATCAGGGGTCTTCACAGATACGCAGTATTTT.

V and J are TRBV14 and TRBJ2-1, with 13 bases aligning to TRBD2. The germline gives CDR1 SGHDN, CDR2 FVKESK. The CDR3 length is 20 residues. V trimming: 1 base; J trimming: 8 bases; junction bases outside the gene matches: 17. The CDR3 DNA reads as TGTGCCAGCAGCCAAGCGGTTGGACATCAGACTAGCGGGAGGCGATATGAGCAGTTCTTC. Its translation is CASSQAVGHQTSGRRYEQFF.

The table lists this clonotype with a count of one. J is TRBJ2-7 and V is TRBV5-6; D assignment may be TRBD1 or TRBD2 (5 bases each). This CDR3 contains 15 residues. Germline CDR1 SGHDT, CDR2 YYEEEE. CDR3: CVNSLLGTSSYEQYF. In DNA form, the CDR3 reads TGTGTCAACAGCTTGCTCGGGACCAGCTCCTACGAGCAGTACTTC.